This T cell receptor (beta chain) was recovered during a study of OX40 agonist ivuxolimab in advanced cancers. Generated by immunoSEQ multiplex PCR, the TCRdb table keeps only in-frame clones and is missing some. The sample has around 64,000 clones, approximately 91% seen once. This CDR3 comprises 17 residues. The V gene end was trimmed by 5 bases and the J gene end by 2 bases; junction bases not matched to a gene: 8. Germline V gene sequence: CDR1 LGHNA, CDR2 YSLEER. This chain joins TRBV4-3 and TRBJ2-6; TRBD1 matches at 8 bases. The source was CD4+ or CD8+ T cells sorted from blood, collected in a trial of the OX40 agonist ivuxolimab. The sequence was obtained from an adult with an advanced solid tumor such as melanoma, head and neck, liver or kidney cancer. The CDR3 DNA reads as TGCGCCAGCAGCGCGAGGACAGGGCATACTGGGGCCAACGTCCTGACTTTC. Amino acid sequence: CASSARTGHTGANVLTF.